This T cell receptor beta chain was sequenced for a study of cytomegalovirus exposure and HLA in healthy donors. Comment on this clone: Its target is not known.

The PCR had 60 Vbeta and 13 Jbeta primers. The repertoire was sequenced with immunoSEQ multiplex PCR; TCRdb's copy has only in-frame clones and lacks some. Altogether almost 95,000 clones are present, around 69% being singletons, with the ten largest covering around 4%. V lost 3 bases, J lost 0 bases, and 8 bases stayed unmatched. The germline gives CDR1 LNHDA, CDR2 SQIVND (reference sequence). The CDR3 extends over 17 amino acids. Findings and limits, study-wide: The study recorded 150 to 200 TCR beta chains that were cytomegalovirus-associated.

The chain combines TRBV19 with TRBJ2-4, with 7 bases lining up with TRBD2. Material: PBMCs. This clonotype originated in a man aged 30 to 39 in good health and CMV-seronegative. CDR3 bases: TGTGCCAGTAGTATCGTGTGGGAGGGGTTAGCCAAAAACATTCAGTACTTC. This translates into CASSIVWEGLAKNIQYF. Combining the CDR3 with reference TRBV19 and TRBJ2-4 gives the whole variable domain DGGITQSPKYLFRKEGQNVTLSCEQNLNHDAMYWYRQDPGQGLRLIYYSQIVNDFQKGDIAEGYSVSREKKESFPLTVTSAQKNPTAFYLCASSIVWEGLAKNIQYFGAGTRLSVL.